These 19 T cell receptor beta chains were all obtained from the same sample, sequenced in a study of T cells in Graves' hyperthyroidism and ophthalmopathy. RNA transcripts gave rise to amplified TCR beta CDR3 regions. Primed by the HTBI set, a first-round RT-PCR was run on the TCR CDR3. TCRdb re-analysed the multiplex PCR reads in MiXCR, keeping a single row per CDR3 protein. The data hold under 300,000 distinct CDR3 sequences, with less than 30% observed a single time. The sample was blood. The origin of the receptors is a man in his forties or fifties with Graves' hyperthyroidism that later progressed to Graves' ophthalmopathy.

This clonotype was detected ten times or more. The chain's CDR3 is CASSSPGRTNEKLFF. CDR3 in DNA: TGTGCCAGCAGTTCCCCGGGTCGAACTAATGAAAAACTGTTTTTT. The J gene is TRBJ1-4, the V gene TRBV27; D remains unclear. The CDR3 spans 15 residues. Germline V CDR1 and CDR2: MNHEY, SMNVEV (reference sequence). V was trimmed by 4 bases and J by 1 base, leaving 10 bases between them.

At least ten counts were recorded for this clonotype. J is TRBJ1-2 and V is TRBV28; D may be TRBD1 (5 bases). The CDR3 runs to 14 residues. Germline V gene lookup returns CDR1 MDHEN and CDR2 SYDVKM. V lost 2 bases, J lost 6 bases, and 13 bases lay in between. CDR3: CASSLTQGRNGYTF. Written as DNA, the CDR3 is TGTGCCAGCAGTTTAACGCAGGGTAGGAATGGCTACACCTTC.

The chain combines TRBV20-1 with TRBJ2-5; 12 bases map to TRBD2. V trimming: 0 bases; J trimming: 2 bases; junction bases outside the gene matches: 13. Germline values: CDR1 DFQATT, CDR2 SNEGSKA (reference sequence). The CDR3 spans 19 residues. The CDR3 region has the DNA TGCAGTGCTAGAGATCCTAGCGGGAGGGGGCGGACGCTTCAAGAGACCCAGTACTTC. It is translated as CSARDPSGRGRTLQETQYF.

This clonotype was counted ten times or more. The chain combines TRBV27 with TRBJ1-5; D not resolved. This CDR3 comprises 13 residues. Trimming stripped 5 bases from V and 7 bases from J, with 12 bases between. Germline V gene sequence: CDR1 MNHEY, CDR2 SMNVEV (reference sequence). The DNA of the CDR3 is TGTGCCAGCAGTCCCAGAGGGTTGCAGCCCCAGCATTTT. Protein sequence: CASSPRGLQPQHF.

This clonotype was seen at least ten times. The CDR3 coding sequence is TGCAGTGCTAGGAAGGACATGAACACTGAAGCTTTCTTT. Translating it yields CSARKDMNTEAFF. This chain connects TRBV20-1 to TRBJ1-1, with D maybe TRBD1 (5 bases). Germline V gene sequence: CDR1 DFQATT, CDR2 SNEGSKA (reference sequence). The V gene lost 3 bases and the J gene lost 0 bases, with 8 bases spanning the gap. The CDR3 has 13 residues.

This rearrangement joins TRBV12-3 or TRBV12-4 to TRBJ2-5; D not certain. Trimming removed 3 bases at V and 5 bases at J, with 10 bases between. CDR3 size: 13 residues. The CDR3 DNA reads as TGTGCCAGCAGTTTCTGGGCTGGGGAGACCCAGTACTTC. It codes for CASSFWAGETQYF.

This clonotype has ten or more counts. V and J are TRBV14 and TRBJ1-1, with a possible D match to TRBD1 (6 bases). The CDR3 contains 17 residues. Trimming pared 4 bases from V and 2 bases from J, leaving 20 bases between. CDR1 and CDR2 (germline): SGHDN, FVKESK. The CDR3 loop is CASSPTGPGQINTEAFF. The CDR3 DNA is TGTGCCAGCAGCCCAACAGGGCCGGGACAAATAAACACTGAAGCTTTCTTT.

With regard to this clonotype: Possible read error: a much larger clone is one base away. The chain employs TRBV4-1 and TRBJ2-7; tentatively, D is TRBD1 or TRBD2 (5 bases each). This CDR3 is built from 15 residues. V lost 0 bases and J 3 bases, leaving 12 bases between the germline ends. From germline, CDR1 is MGHRA and CDR2 YSYEKL. CDR3 coding DNA: TGCGCCAGCAGCCAAGACCGGGGCCAGAGCTACGAGCAGTACTTC. This translates into CASSQDRGQSYEQYF.

There are many counts of this clonotype. This rearrangement joins TRBV27 to TRBJ2-7; either TRBD1 or TRBD2 may fit D (5 bases each). The CDR3 is 13 amino acids. CDR1 is MNHEY and CDR2 is SMNVEV in the germline V gene (reference sequence). The V and J ends lost 7 bases and 3 bases respectively, with 13 bases between them. The CDR3 protein is CASKRPGGYEQYF. The CDR3 DNA reads TGTGCCAGCAAACGCCCTGGGGGCTACGAGCAGTACTTC.

This clonotype was seen many times. The rearrangement uses TRBV2 and TRBJ1-1; D uncertain. V was cut by 6 bases and J by 1 base, with 15 bases left in between. CDR1 SNHLY and CDR2 FYNNEI come from the germline V gene. The CDR3 loop spans 15 amino acids. In DNA form, the CDR3 reads TGTGCCAGCAGGGACGAAGGTGCAGGGAACACTGAAGCTTTCTTT. Its translation is CASRDEGAGNTEAFF.

This chain uses TRBV20-1 with TRBJ2-5, with D possibly being TRBD2 (6 bases). Between the trimmed V and J ends, which lost 6 bases and 0 bases, there was a span of 14 bases. The CDR3 is made up of 14 amino acids. Germline V gives CDR1 DFQATT, CDR2 SNEGSKA (reference sequence). CDR3 protein: CSALRRGHQETQYF. As DNA, the CDR3 is TGCAGTGCCTTAAGGAGGGGCCACCAAGAGACCCAGTACTTC.

Ten or more counts support this clonotype. The V gene is TRBV12-3 or TRBV12-4, the J gene TRBJ2-5; D gene ambiguous. The length of the CDR3 is 13 residues. The V end was cut by 3 bases, the J end by 5 bases, with 10 bases between. CDR3 DNA sequence: TGTGCCAGCAGTTTCGGCCTGTCGGAGACCCAGTACTTC. It encodes CASSFGLSETQYF.

The rearrangement uses TRBV19 and TRBJ1-5; a possible D gene is TRBD1 (5 bases). V gave up 2 bases and J gave up 0 bases, with 8 bases separating them. The CDR3 is 15 amino acids. Germline-derived CDR1 and CDR2 are LNHDA and SQIVND (reference sequence). The CDR3 is CASSITGDSNQPQHF. CDR3 bases: TGTGCCAGTAGTATAACGGGGGATAGCAATCAGCCCCAGCATTTT.

In this sample, this clonotype turned up many times. This is likely a read error, given that the CDR3 carries no conserved phenylalanine or tryptophan at its end. The genes are TRBV6-1 and TRBJ1-6, with a weak D call TRBD1 (5 bases). Trimming stripped 5 bases from V and 7 bases from J, with 15 bases between. Germline V CDR1 and CDR2: MNHNS, SASEGT. The CDR3 covers 15 residues. CDR3 sequence reads: CASSLSGTGNSPLHL. DNA for the CDR3: TGTGCCAGCAGTCTTTCCGGGACTGGGAATTCACCCCTCCACCTT.

The V call is TRBV19, the J call TRBJ2-7; no firm D call. Per germline, CDR1 LNHDA and CDR2 SQIVND (reference sequence). V was shortened by 3 bases and J by 4 bases, with 4 bases between the two germline ends. The length of the CDR3 is 11 residues. CDR3 loop: CASSMDYEQYF. For the CDR3, the DNA is TGTGCCAGTAGTATGGATTACGAGCAGTACTTC.

The V gene is TRBV10-3, the J gene TRBJ2-5; D is undetermined. V lost 1 base and J lost 9, with 9 bases in between. The germline gives CDR1 ENHRY, CDR2 SYGVKD. This CDR3 is built from 12 residues. CDR3 sequence reads: CAISELGQAQYF. Written as DNA, the CDR3 is TGTGCCATCAGTGAGTTGGGTCAGGCCCAGTACTTC.

This clonotype occurred once. The chain combines TRBV27 with TRBJ1-6, with TRBD1 matching 10 bases. The V gene end was trimmed by 4 bases and the J gene end by 7 bases; junction bases not matched to a gene: 10. The CDR3 is 17 amino acids. CDR1 and CDR2 from the germline V gene are MNHEY and SMNVEV (reference sequence). CDR3 DNA sequence: TGTGCCAGCAGTTCGGGAAGACAGGGGGCGCGGAATTCACCCCTCCACTTT. Translating it yields CASSSGRQGARNSPLHF.

The table lists this clonotype with many counts. The chain is built from TRBV30 and TRBJ1-5; 8 positions match TRBD1. The CDR3 runs 15 residues. J lost 3 bases, V lost 4 bases, and 8 bases had no gene match. The V gene's germline CDR1 is GTSNPN and CDR2 SVGIG (reference sequence). The CDR3 nucleotides are TGTGCCTGGACCCGGACAGGGTTGGTCAATCAGCCCCAGCATTTT. It is translated as CAWTRTGLVNQPQHF.

The chain couples TRBV12-3 or TRBV12-4 to TRBJ2-5, with 7 bases aligning to TRBD2. Trimming removed 2 bases from V and 6 bases from J; junction bases left unmatched: 6. The CDR3 loop spans 14 amino acids. The CDR3 loop is CASSLSGVRKTQYF. DNA for the CDR3: TGTGCCAGCAGTTTAAGCGGGGTCCGAAAGACCCAGTACTTC.